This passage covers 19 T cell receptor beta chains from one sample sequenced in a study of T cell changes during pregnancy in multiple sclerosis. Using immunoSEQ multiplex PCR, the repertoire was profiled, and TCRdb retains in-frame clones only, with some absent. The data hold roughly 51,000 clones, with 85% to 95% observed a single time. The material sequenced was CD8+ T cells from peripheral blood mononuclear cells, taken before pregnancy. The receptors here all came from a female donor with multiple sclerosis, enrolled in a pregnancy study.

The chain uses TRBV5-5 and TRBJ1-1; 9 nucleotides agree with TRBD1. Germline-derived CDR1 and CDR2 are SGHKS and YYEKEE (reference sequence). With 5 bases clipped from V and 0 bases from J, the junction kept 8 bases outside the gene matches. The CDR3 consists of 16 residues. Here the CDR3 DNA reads TGTGCCAGCAGACTGGGGACAGGGTATATGAACACTGAAGCTTTCTTT. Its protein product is CASRLGTGYMNTEAFF.

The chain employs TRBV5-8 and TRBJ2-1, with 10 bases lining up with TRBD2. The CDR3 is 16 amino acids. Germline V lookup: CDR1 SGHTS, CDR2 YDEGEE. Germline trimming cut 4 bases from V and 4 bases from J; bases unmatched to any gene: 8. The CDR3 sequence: CASSLPTSGLYNEQFF. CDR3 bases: TGTGCCAGCAGCCTCCCGACTAGCGGGCTATACAATGAGCAGTTCTTC.

The CDR3 DNA is TGTGCCAGCAGCCAGGTTCTAGCAGAAGCCTACAATGAGCAGTTCTTC. It specifies CASSQVLAEAYNEQFF. The rearrangement joins TRBV4-2 to TRBJ2-1; tentatively, D is TRBD2 (5 bases). The CDR3 runs 16 residues. Trimming cost V 3 bases and J 2 bases, with 14 bases left between them. The germline CDR1 and CDR2 sequences are LGHNA and YNFKEQ.

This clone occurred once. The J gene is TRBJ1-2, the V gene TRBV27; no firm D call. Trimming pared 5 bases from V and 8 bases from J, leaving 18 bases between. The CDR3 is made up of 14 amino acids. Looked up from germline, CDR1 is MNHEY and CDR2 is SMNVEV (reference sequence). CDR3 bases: TGTGCCAGCAGTCAAAACTTAGTAGCCGGGGGCTACACCTTC. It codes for CASSQNLVAGGYTF.

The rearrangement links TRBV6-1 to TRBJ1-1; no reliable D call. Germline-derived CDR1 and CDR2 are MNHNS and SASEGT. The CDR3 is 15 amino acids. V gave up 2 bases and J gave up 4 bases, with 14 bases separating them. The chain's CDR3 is CASSESEEGITEAFF. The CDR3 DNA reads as TGTGCCAGCAGTGAATCAGAGGAGGGAATCACTGAAGCTTTCTTT.

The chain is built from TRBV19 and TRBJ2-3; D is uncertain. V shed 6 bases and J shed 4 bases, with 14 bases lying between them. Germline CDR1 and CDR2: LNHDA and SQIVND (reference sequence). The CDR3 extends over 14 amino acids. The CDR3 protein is CASSLSSYADTQYF. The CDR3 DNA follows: TGTGCCAGTAGCTTATCGAGCTACGCAGATACGCAGTATTTT.

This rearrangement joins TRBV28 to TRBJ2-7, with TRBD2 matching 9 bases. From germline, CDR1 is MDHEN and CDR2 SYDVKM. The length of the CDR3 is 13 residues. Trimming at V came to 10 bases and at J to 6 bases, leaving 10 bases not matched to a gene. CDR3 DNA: TGTGCCACCAACGGACTAGCGAGGACCGAGCAGTACTTC. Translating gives CATNGLARTEQYF.

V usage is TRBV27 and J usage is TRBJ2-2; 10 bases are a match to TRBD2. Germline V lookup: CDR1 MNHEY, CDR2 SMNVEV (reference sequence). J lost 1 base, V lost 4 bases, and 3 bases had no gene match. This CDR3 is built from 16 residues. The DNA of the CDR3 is TGTGCCAGCAGTTCCGGACTAGCGGTGAACACCGGGGAGCTGTTTTTT. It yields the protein CASSSGLAVNTGELFF.

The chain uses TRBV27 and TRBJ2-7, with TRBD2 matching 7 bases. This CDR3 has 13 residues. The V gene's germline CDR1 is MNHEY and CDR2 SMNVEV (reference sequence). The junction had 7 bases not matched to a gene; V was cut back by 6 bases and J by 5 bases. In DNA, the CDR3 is TGTGCCAGCAGGCGCAGGCTAGCGGACGAGCAGTACTTC. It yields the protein CASRRRLADEQYF.

CDR3 sequence: CASTRTSGKDNEQFF. DNA of the CDR3: TGTGCCAGCACCCGAACTAGCGGGAAAGACAATGAGCAGTTCTTC. The chain combines TRBV14 with TRBJ2-1, with 10 bases that match TRBD2. The V gene end was trimmed by 7 bases and the J gene end by 5 bases; junction bases not matched to a gene: 8. CDR1 and CDR2 (germline): SGHDN, FVKESK. The CDR3 has 15 amino acids.

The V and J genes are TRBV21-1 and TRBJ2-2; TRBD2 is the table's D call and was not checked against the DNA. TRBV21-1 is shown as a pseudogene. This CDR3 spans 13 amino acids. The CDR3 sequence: CASSKVASGELFF. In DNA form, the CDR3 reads TGTGCCAGCAGCAAAGTTGCGTCCGGGGAGCTGTTTTTT.

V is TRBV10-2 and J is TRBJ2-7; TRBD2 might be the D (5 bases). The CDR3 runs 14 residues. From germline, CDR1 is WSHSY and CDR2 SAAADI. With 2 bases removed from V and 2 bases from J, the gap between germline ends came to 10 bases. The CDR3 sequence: CASSEKAVTYEQYF. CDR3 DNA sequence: TGCGCCAGCAGTGAGAAAGCGGTTACCTACGAGCAGTACTTC.

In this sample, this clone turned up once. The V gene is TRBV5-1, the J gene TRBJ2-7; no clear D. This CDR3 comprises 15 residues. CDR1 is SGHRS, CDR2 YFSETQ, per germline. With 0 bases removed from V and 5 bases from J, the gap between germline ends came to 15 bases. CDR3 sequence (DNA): TGCGCCAGCAGCTTGGAAGGAGTAGACTTCGACGAGCAGTACTTC. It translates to CASSLEGVDFDEQYF.

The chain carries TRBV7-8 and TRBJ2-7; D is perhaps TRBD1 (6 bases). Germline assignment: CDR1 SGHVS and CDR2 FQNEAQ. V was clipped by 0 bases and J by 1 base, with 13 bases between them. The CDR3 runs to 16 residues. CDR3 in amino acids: CASSLASGVGSYEQYF. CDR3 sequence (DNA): TGTGCCAGCAGCTTAGCGTCAGGGGTGGGTTCCTACGAGCAGTACTTC.

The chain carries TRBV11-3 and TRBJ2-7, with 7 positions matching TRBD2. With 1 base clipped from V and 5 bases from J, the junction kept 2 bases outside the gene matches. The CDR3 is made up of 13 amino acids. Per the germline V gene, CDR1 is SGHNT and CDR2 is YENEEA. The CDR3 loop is CASSLGGGNEQYF. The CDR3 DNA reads TGTGCCAGCAGCTTAGGGGGAGGGAACGAGCAGTACTTC.

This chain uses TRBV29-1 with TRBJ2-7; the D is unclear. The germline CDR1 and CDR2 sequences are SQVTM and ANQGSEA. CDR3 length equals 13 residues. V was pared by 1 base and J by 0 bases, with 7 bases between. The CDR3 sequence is CSVEVGDSYEQYF. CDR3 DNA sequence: TGCAGCGTTGAAGTAGGAGACTCCTACGAGCAGTACTTC.

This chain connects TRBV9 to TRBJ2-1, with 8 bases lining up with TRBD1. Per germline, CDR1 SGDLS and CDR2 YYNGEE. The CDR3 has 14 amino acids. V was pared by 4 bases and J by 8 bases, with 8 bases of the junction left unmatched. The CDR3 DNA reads TGTGCCAGCAGCCCAGGGGGCGCAGGGGATGAGCAGTTCTTC. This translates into CASSPGGAGDEQFF. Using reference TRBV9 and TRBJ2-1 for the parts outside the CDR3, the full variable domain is DSGVTQTPKHLITATGQRVTLRCSPRSGDLSVYWYQQSLDQGLQFLIQYYNGEERAKGNILERFSAQQFPDLHSELNLSSLELGDSALYFCASSPGGAGDEQFFGPGTRLTVL.

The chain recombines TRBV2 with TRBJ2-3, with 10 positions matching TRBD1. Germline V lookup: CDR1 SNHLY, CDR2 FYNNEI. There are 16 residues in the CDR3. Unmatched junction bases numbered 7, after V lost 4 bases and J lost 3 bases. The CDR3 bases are TGTGCCAGCAGTGTGGGACAGGGGAGATTGACAGATACGCAGTATTTT. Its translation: CASSVGQGRLTDTQYF.

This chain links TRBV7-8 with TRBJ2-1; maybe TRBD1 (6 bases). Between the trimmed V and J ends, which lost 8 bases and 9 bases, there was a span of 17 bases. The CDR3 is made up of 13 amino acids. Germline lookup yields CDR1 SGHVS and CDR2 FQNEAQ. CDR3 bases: TGTGCCAGCGGACAAGCAAGAGGGGGTGAGCAGTTCTTC. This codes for CASGQARGGEQFF.